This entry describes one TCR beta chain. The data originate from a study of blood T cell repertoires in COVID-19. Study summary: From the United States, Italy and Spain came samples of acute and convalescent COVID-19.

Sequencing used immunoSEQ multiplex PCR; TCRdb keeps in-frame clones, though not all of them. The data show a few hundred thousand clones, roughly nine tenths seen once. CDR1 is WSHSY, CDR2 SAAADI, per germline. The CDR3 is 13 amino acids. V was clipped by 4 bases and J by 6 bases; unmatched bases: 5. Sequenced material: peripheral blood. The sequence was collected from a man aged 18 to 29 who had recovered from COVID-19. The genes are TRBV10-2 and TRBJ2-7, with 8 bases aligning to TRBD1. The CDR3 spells CASSVRTGTEQYF. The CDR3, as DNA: TGCGCCAGCAGTGTCCGGACAGGGACCGAGCAGTACTTC.